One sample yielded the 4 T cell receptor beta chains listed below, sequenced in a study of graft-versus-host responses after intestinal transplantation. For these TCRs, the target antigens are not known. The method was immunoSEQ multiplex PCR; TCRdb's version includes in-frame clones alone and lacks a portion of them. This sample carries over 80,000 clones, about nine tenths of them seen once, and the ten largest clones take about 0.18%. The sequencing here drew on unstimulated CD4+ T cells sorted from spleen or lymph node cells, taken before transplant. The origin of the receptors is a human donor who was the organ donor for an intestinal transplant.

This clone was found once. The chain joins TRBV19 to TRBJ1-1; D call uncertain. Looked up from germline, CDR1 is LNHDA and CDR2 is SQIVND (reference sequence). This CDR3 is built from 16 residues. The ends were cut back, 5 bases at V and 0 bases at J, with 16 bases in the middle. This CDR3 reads CASSPLGPPVNTEAFF. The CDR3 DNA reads TGTGCCAGTAGTCCCCTTGGCCCCCCTGTGAACACTGAAGCTTTCTTT.

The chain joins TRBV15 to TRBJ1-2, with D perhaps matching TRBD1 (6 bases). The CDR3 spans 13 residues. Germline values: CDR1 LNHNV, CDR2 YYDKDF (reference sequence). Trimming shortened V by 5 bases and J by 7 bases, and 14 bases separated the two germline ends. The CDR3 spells CATSETGTGGYTF. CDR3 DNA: TGTGCCACCAGCGAGACAGGTACTGGTGGCTACACCTTC.

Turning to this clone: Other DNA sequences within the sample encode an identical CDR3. In DNA form, the CDR3 reads TGTGCCAGCAGTGCGCTCAGGGGTTCAGATGAAAAACTGTTTTTT. Translation gives CASSALRGSDEKLFF. This rearrangement joins TRBV25-1 to TRBJ1-4, with D maybe TRBD1 (6 bases). The length of the CDR3 is 15 residues. Per the germline V gene, CDR1 is MGHDK and CDR2 is SYGVNS. Trimming removed 4 bases at V and 6 bases at J, with 15 bases between.

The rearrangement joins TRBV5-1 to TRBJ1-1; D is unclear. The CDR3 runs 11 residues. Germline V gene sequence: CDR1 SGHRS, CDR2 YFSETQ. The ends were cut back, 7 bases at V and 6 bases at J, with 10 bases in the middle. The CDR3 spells CASGGGAEAFF. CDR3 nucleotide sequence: TGCGCCAGCGGAGGCGGGGCTGAAGCTTTCTTT.